This T cell receptor beta chain was captured in a study of blood T cell repertoires in COVID-19. Study-level information: Donors in the United States, Italy and Spain gave samples during acute or convalescent COVID-19.

The CDR3 totals 13 residues. The trim removed 2 bases at V and 10 bases at J, leaving 5 bases unmatched. Germline V gene lookup returns CDR1 SGHTA and CDR2 FQGNSA. Sequencing used immunoSEQ multiplex PCR; TCRdb keeps in-frame clones, though not all of them. The sample contains about 250,000 clones, more than 75% of which appear only once. The sequence was collected from a man aged 35-49 years who had recovered from COVID-19. V usage is TRBV7-2 and J usage is TRBJ2-1, with 7 bases fitting TRBD2. Sequenced sample: PBMCs or T cells enriched from blood (not recorded which). In DNA, the CDR3 is TGTGCCAGCAGCTTATCGCGGGAGACAGAGCAGTTCTTC. Translating it yields CASSLSRETEQFF.